These 30 T cell receptor beta chains were all obtained from the same sample, sequenced in a study of T cell changes during pregnancy in multiple sclerosis. The data were produced by immunoSEQ multiplex PCR, yet TCRdb's version contains in-frame clones alone and is incomplete. The sample has 35,000 to 55,000 clones; 80% to 90% are singletons. The sample in question was CD4+ T cells from peripheral blood mononuclear cells, obtained after pregnancy. Source of these receptors: a female donor with multiple sclerosis, enrolled in a pregnancy study.

The chain recombines TRBV30 with TRBJ2-1, with 15 bases fitting TRBD2. The CDR3 length is 15 residues. Germline V gene data show CDR1 as GTSNPN and CDR2 as SVGIG (reference sequence). V lost 2 bases to trimming and J lost 8 bases; unmatched junction nucleotides: 4. The CDR3 coding sequence is TGTGCCTGGAGTCTCGGACTAGCGGGAGGGGATGAGCAGTTCTTC. As protein: CAWSLGLAGGDEQFF.

The rearrangement links TRBV12-5 to TRBJ1-3; no reliable D call. Between the trimmed V and J ends, which lost 0 bases and 8 bases, there was a span of 8 bases. Germline V gene data show CDR1 as LGHNT and CDR2 as FRNRAP. The length of the CDR3 is 13 residues. The CDR3 nucleotides are TGTGCTAGTGGTTTGGTACTAGTGGACACCATATATTTT. Translated: CASGLVLVDTIYF.

The CDR3, as DNA: TGCGCCAGCAGCCCTGGGACTAGCGGGAGGGCCCGTCCTTACAATGAGCAGTTCTTC. It yields the protein CASSPGTSGRARPYNEQFF. The chain recombines TRBV5-1 with TRBJ2-1; 16 positions match TRBD2. The V segment lost 4 bases and the J segment 4 bases; nucleotides outside the gene matches: 11. The CDR3 is 19 residues long. From germline, CDR1 is SGHRS and CDR2 YFSETQ.

The chain recombines TRBV11-2 with TRBJ2-7; 8 bases align to TRBD2. Germline CDR1 is SGHAT and CDR2 is FQNNGV. This CDR3 comprises 15 residues. The ends lost 5 bases at V and 3 bases at J; junction bases unmatched: 9. The CDR3 DNA follows: TGTGCCAGCAGCCCCATACGGGAGGGCCTCTACGAGCAGTACTTC. It yields the protein CASSPIREGLYEQYF.

The chain uses TRBV6-4 and TRBJ2-5; 10 nucleotides agree with TRBD1. CDR1 is MRHNA and CDR2 is SNTAGT in the germline V gene. V shed 5 bases and J 5 bases; nucleotides not matched to a gene: 11. There are 16 residues in the CDR3. Here the CDR3 DNA reads TGTGCCAGCAGTTCCCCGGGACAGGGGCTGTCGGAGACCCAGTACTTC. It specifies CASSSPGQGLSETQYF.

This sequence joins TRBV19 and TRBJ2-7; the match to TRBD1 covers 7 bases. This CDR3 is 14 amino acids long. The V segment lost 1 base and the J segment 4 bases; nucleotides outside the gene matches: 4. CDR1 is LNHDA and CDR2 is SQIVND in the germline V gene (reference sequence). In DNA form, the CDR3 reads TGTGCCAGTAGTATAGTGGGACAGATTTACGAGCAGTACTTC. Translated, it gives CASSIVGQIYEQYF.

This chain links TRBV9 with TRBJ2-5; D might be TRBD2 (5 bases). This CDR3 is 13 amino acids long. V was pared by 5 bases and J by 4 bases, with 12 bases between. CDR1 and CDR2 (germline): SGDLS, YYNGEE. Written as DNA, the CDR3 is TGTGCCAGCAGAGGATCGGGGTCAGAGACCCAGTACTTC. It yields the protein CASRGSGSETQYF.

The J gene is TRBJ1-1, the V gene TRBV13, with D possibly TRBD1 on 6 matching bases. V shed 2 bases and J shed 3 bases, with 19 bases lying between them. The germline CDR1 and CDR2 sequences are PRHDT and FYEKMQ (reference sequence). CDR3 length: 17 residues. The CDR3 is CASSLLGGSPSDTEAFF. For the CDR3, the DNA is TGTGCCAGCAGCTTATTAGGGGGTTCCCCTTCGGACACTGAAGCTTTCTTT.

This chain uses TRBV30 with TRBJ2-3; D call uncertain. CDR1 is GTSNPN, CDR2 SVGIG, per germline (reference sequence). The ends were cut back, 2 bases at V and 5 bases at J, with 8 bases in the middle. CDR3 size: 12 residues. Written as DNA, the CDR3 is TGTGCCTGGAGTTCCCCAGGAGATACGCAGTATTTT. This translates into CAWSSPGDTQYF.

This sequence joins TRBV2 and TRBJ2-7; 14 bases are shared with TRBD2. V lost 4 bases and J lost 6; bases outside the gene matches: 8. The CDR3 covers 16 residues. Germline CDR1 and CDR2: SNHLY and FYNNEI. This chain's CDR3 is CASSVVGLAGVGEQYF. CDR3 coding DNA: TGTGCCAGCAGTGTTGTGGGACTAGCGGGAGTCGGCGAGCAGTACTTC.

The chain joins TRBV2 to TRBJ2-1; D is possibly TRBD2 (6 bases). The CDR3 length is 17 residues. Per the germline V gene, CDR1 is SNHLY and CDR2 is FYNNEI. V was shortened by 0 bases and J by 0 bases, with 12 bases between the two germline ends. In DNA form, the CDR3 reads TGTGCCAGCAGTGAAGCGGCGGGGTCAAGCTCCTACAATGAGCAGTTCTTC. Protein sequence: CASSEAAGSSSYNEQFF.

DNA for the CDR3: TGTGCCAGTAAACGGACTAGCGAGATCTCCTACAATGAGCAGTTCTTC. This sequence encodes CASKRTSEISYNEQFF. The chain links TRBV19 to TRBJ2-1; TRBD2 matches 9 bases. This CDR3 contains 16 residues. Germline loops: CDR1 LNHDA, CDR2 SQIVND (reference sequence). Losses at the gene ends were 7 bases for V and 0 bases for J; bases not matched to a gene: 7.

The J gene is TRBJ2-7, the V gene TRBV19; D is unresolved. CDR3 size: 14 residues. Trimming removed 1 base from V and 3 bases from J, with 10 bases in between. CDR1 is LNHDA, CDR2 SQIVND, per germline (reference sequence). The CDR3 sequence: CASSIAGTLYEQYF. In DNA, the CDR3 is TGTGCCAGTAGTATAGCAGGAACCCTCTACGAGCAGTACTTC.

The V call is TRBV27, the J call TRBJ2-7, with TRBD2 matching over 8 bases. The CDR3 length is 20 residues. Trimming at V came to 8 bases and at J to 1 base, leaving 25 bases not matched to a gene. The V gene's germline CDR1 is MNHEY and CDR2 SMNVEV (reference sequence). This chain's CDR3 is CASPFPCERERGVGSYEQYF. CDR3 bases: TGTGCCAGCCCCTTCCCCTGCGAGCGGGAGAGGGGAGTTGGGTCCTACGAGCAGTACTTC.

This clone was seen a single time. This chain links TRBV27 with TRBJ1-1, with D possibly being TRBD1 (6 bases). Trimming cost V 6 bases and J 1 base, with 9 bases left between them. The germline V gene encodes CDR1 MNHEY and CDR2 SMNVEV (reference sequence). The CDR3 extends over 13 amino acids. The CDR3 nucleotides are TGTGCCAGCAGAATACAGGGGAACACTGAAGCTTTCTTT. This encodes CASRIQGNTEAFF.

The chain couples TRBV10-3 to TRBJ2-1, with D possibly matching TRBD1 (6 bases). Germline assignment: CDR1 ENHRY and CDR2 SYGVKD. The CDR3 runs 15 residues. The V and J ends lost 4 bases and 1 base respectively, with 11 bases between them. This chain's CDR3 is CAISGDISSYNEQFF. The CDR3 coding sequence is TGTGCCATCAGTGGGGACATTTCGTCCTACAATGAGCAGTTCTTC.

V usage is TRBV19 and J usage is TRBJ2-7; 7 nucleotides match TRBD2. The CDR3 runs to 14 residues. Per germline, CDR1 LNHDA and CDR2 SQIVND (reference sequence). V was pared by 7 bases and J by 0 bases, with 6 bases of the junction left unmatched. This CDR3 is CASTPGLHSYEQYF. The CDR3 nucleotides read TGTGCCAGTACTCCGGGACTACACTCCTACGAGCAGTACTTC. The full variable domain, completed using reference TRBV19 and TRBJ2-7, is DGGITQSPKYLFRKEGQNVTLSCEQNLNHDAMYWYRQDPGQGLRLIYYSQIVNDFQKGDIAEGYSVSREKKESFPLTVTSAQKNPTAFYLCASTPGLHSYEQYFGPGTRLTVT.

The rearrangement uses TRBV27 and TRBJ1-1, with a weak D call TRBD1 (6 bases). The CDR3 runs to 16 residues. Germline loops: CDR1 MNHEY, CDR2 SMNVEV (reference sequence). V was pared by 8 bases and J by 4 bases, with 23 bases between. For the CDR3, the DNA is TGTGCCAGCCGCCCGCGGGGGGCGCTACAGGTCACTGAAGCTTTCTTT. As protein: CASRPRGALQVTEAFF.

This rearrangement joins TRBV7-9 to TRBJ1-1; D perhaps matches TRBD1 (5 bases). Trimming took off 6 bases at V and 2 bases at J, with 16 bases between the two ends. Germline lookup yields CDR1 SEHNR and CDR2 FQNEAQ (reference sequence). The CDR3 contains 15 residues. For the CDR3, the DNA is TGTGCCAGCAGTCTAGTGGGCGGGGGTAACACTGAAGCTTTCTTT. Its translation: CASSLVGGGNTEAFF.

This sequence joins TRBV28 and TRBJ1-1; D call uncertain. The V end lost 5 bases, the J end lost 2 bases, and 9 bases lay between the germline ends. This CDR3 has 13 amino acids. Germline V gives CDR1 MDHEN, CDR2 SYDVKM. The CDR3 nucleotides read TGTGCCAGCAGTCTCGGTAGCAACACTGAAGCTTTCTTT. It is translated as CASSLGSNTEAFF.

This clone was observed a few times. This chain joins TRBV18 and TRBJ1-1; tentatively, D is TRBD1 (5 bases). CDR1 is KGHSH, CDR2 LQKENI, per germline. The CDR3 has 13 residues. V was clipped by 6 bases and J by 1 base, with 9 bases between them. CDR3 region: CASSPGGNTEAFF. For the CDR3, the DNA is TGTGCCAGCTCCCCCGGGGGGAACACTGAAGCTTTCTTT.

The J gene is TRBJ2-1, the V gene TRBV5-6; TRBD2 might be the D (5 bases). The germline V gene has CDR1 SGHDT and CDR2 YYEEEE. There are 14 residues in the CDR3. Trimming removed 0 bases at V and 4 bases at J, with 8 bases between. CDR3 loop: CASSLVRGYNEQFF. CDR3 sequence (DNA): TGTGCCAGCAGCTTGGTACGGGGTTACAATGAGCAGTTCTTC.

V usage is TRBV2 and J usage is TRBJ2-7; 8 nucleotides agree with TRBD1. This CDR3 spans 14 amino acids. V shed 6 bases, J shed 0 bases, and the junction held 4 bases outside the gene matches. Germline V lookup: CDR1 SNHLY, CDR2 FYNNEI. The CDR3 loop reads CASRGQEFSYEQYF. CDR3 nucleotides: TGTGCCAGCAGGGGACAGGAGTTCTCCTACGAGCAGTACTTC.

The chain joins TRBV5-4 to TRBJ1-2, with TRBD1 as a possible D gene (6 bases). This CDR3 has 15 amino acids. Germline V gene sequence: CDR1 SGHNT, CDR2 YYREEE (reference sequence). Trimming left V 2 bases short and J 7 bases short, with 18 bases between. DNA for the CDR3: TGTGCCAGCAGCTTCGGGACACAAGAAGCCGGTGGCTACACCTTC. It is translated as CASSFGTQEAGGYTF.

This chain uses TRBV7-2 with TRBJ2-7, with 9 bases fitting TRBD2. CDR3 size: 14 residues. Germline loops: CDR1 SGHTA, CDR2 FQGNSA. V shed 4 bases and J 6 bases; nucleotides not matched to a gene: 7. CDR3 amino acids: CASSYGTSLGEQYF. Here the CDR3 DNA reads TGTGCCAGCAGCTATGGGACTAGCTTGGGCGAGCAGTACTTC.

This chain uses TRBV5-6 with TRBJ2-7, with 8 bases fitting TRBD2. There are 14 residues in the CDR3. V lost 0 bases and J lost 5; bases outside the gene matches: 4. Germline V gene data show CDR1 as SGHDT and CDR2 as YYEEEE. CDR3 protein: CASSLVAGTHEQYF. CDR3 sequence (DNA): TGTGCCAGCAGCTTGGTAGCGGGAACCCACGAGCAGTACTTC. Full variable domain (rest looked up from reference TRBV5-6 and TRBJ2-7): DAGVTQSPTHLIKTRGQQVTLRCSPKSGHDTVSWYQQALGQGPQFIFQYYEEEERQRGNFPDRFSGHQFPNYSSELNVNALLLGDSALYLCASSLVAGTHEQYFGPGTRLTVT.

The rearrangement links TRBV19 to TRBJ1-2; TRBD1 is a possible D gene (5 bases). The V end was cut by 5 bases, the J end by 1 base, with 17 bases between. The CDR3 has 16 residues. CDR1 is LNHDA, CDR2 SQIVND, per germline (reference sequence). The CDR3 sequence is CASSLGHLRNNYGYTF. CDR3 nucleotide sequence: TGTGCCAGTAGTTTAGGACACTTAAGGAATAACTATGGCTACACCTTC. Complete variable domain (other parts from reference TRBV19 and TRBJ1-2): DGGITQSPKYLFRKEGQNVTLSCEQNLNHDAMYWYRQDPGQGLRLIYYSQIVNDFQKGDIAEGYSVSREKKESFPLTVTSAQKNPTAFYLCASSLGHLRNNYGYTFGSGTRLTVV.

The V call is TRBV15, the J call TRBJ1-4; maybe TRBD1 (6 bases). Trimming stripped 3 bases from V and 7 bases from J, with 12 bases between. CDR1 LNHNV and CDR2 YYDKDF come from the germline V gene (reference sequence). This CDR3 is 14 amino acids long. DNA of the CDR3: TGTGCCACCAGCAGCCCGGGGACATCTGAAAAACTGTTTTTT. It translates to CATSSPGTSEKLFF.

The chain combines TRBV5-4 with TRBJ2-2, with a possible D match to TRBD2 (5 bases). V was pared by 0 bases and J by 7 bases, with 7 bases between. Germline CDR1 and CDR2: SGHNT and YYREEE (reference sequence). CDR3 size: 13 residues. CDR3 amino acids: CASSLGAGGELFF. CDR3 bases: TGTGCCAGCAGCTTGGGGGCGGGCGGGGAGCTGTTTTTT.

Only a few counts were recorded for this clone. The chain carries TRBV6-6 and TRBJ1-1; 7 bases are shared with TRBD1. Germline V CDR1 and CDR2: MNHNY, SVGAGI (reference sequence). The CDR3 totals 15 residues. Trimming at V came to 6 bases and at J to 0 bases, leaving 7 bases not matched to a gene. This CDR3 is CASSQQTGMNTEAFF. The CDR3 DNA sequence: TGTGCCAGCAGCCAACAGACAGGGATGAACACTGAAGCTTTCTTT.